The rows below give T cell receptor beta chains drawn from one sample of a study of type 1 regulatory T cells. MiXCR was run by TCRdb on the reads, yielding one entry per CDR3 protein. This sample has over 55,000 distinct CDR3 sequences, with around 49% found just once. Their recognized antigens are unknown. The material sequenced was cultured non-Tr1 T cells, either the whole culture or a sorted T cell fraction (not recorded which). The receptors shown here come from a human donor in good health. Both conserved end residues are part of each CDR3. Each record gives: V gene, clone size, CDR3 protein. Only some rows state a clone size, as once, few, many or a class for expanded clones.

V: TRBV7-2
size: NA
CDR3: CASSSRGQGTEAFF

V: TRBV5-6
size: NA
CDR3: CASIKRGSYNEQFF

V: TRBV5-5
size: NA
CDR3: CASSLGVGSSGANVLTF

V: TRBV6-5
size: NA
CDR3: CASSYFRGRNTEAFF

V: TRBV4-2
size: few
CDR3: CASSRHLAGGRNTGELFF

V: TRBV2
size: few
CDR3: CASSRQMNTEAFF

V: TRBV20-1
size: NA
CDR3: CSARKGLAGTGELFF

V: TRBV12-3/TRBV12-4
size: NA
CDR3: CASSPGQAGSGELFF

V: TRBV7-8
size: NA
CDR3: CASSLVRAELAKNIQYF

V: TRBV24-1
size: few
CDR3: CATSDLSTLGGEQFF

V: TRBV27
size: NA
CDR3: CAAGGQGSYNEQFF

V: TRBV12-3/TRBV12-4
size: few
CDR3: CASSFGTGAGKGANVLTF

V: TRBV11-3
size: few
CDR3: CASSSGQGGTDTQYF